The 27 T cell receptor beta chains presented below share a single source sample, sequenced in a study of T cell repertoires in urothelial bladder cancer. Generated by immunoSEQ multiplex PCR, the TCRdb table keeps only in-frame clones and is missing some. The repertoire includes about 13,000 clones, around three fifths of them detected once, and roughly 8.7% sits in the top ten. Sequenced material: tumor-infiltrating cells from bladder cancer. All receptors come from a human donor with urothelial carcinoma.

The chain combines TRBV5-1 with TRBJ2-3; D not resolved. V lost 4 bases, J lost 2 bases, and 11 bases lay in between. CDR3 length: 14 amino acids. Germline values: CDR1 SGHRS, CDR2 YFSETQ. CDR3 residues: CASSTDGYTDTQYF. The CDR3 DNA follows: TGCGCCAGCAGCACGGACGGTTACACAGATACGCAGTATTTT.

DNA of the CDR3: TGTGCCATCAGTGAGCGGACAGGGGCCGAGGCTGAAGCTTTCTTT. It is translated as CAISERTGAEAEAFF. The chain has TRBV10-3 and TRBJ1-1, with TRBD1 matching 9 bases. The CDR3 totals 15 residues. V was pared by 2 bases and J by 6 bases, with 7 bases of the junction left unmatched. Germline V lookup: CDR1 ENHRY, CDR2 SYGVKD.

This chain's CDR3 is CASSLELAGGRSGELFF. The CDR3 DNA reads as TGTGCCAGCAGCTTGGAACTAGCGGGGGGGCGGTCCGGGGAGCTGTTTTTT. The gene calls are TRBV5-4 and TRBJ2-2; 13 bases agree with TRBD2. V lost 0 bases to trimming and J lost 6 bases; unmatched junction nucleotides: 5. Looked up from germline, CDR1 is SGHNT and CDR2 is YYREEE (reference sequence). The CDR3 has 17 amino acids.

V gene TRBV7-2 combines with J gene TRBJ1-4, with 7 bases aligning to TRBD1. The V and J ends lost 1 base and 8 bases, in that order; junction bases with no gene match: 7. Germline V gene lookup returns CDR1 SGHTA and CDR2 FQGNSA. The CDR3 is 15 residues long. The DNA for the CDR3 is TGTGCCAGCAGCTTAGTCGACAGGGCGAAAGAAAAACTGTTTTTT. Protein product: CASSLVDRAKEKLFF.

V usage is TRBV5-1 and J usage is TRBJ2-3, with 9 bases identical to TRBD2. V lost 5 bases to trimming and J lost 2 bases; unmatched junction nucleotides: 6. The CDR3 extends over 15 amino acids. The germline gives CDR1 SGHRS, CDR2 YFSETQ. Here the CDR3 DNA reads TGCGCCAGCAGGACAGCGGGGGGTACCACAGATACGCAGTATTTT. As protein: CASRTAGGTTDTQYF. The full variable domain, with the rest looked up from reference TRBV5-1 and TRBJ2-3, is KAGVTQTPRYLIKTRGQQVTLSCSPISGHRSVSWYQQTPGQGLQFLFEYFSETQRNKGNFPGRFSGRQFSNSRSEMNVSTLELGDSALYLCASRTAGGTTDTQYFGPGTRLTVL.

Notes on this clone: The identical CDR3 is also encoded by other nucleotide sequences in the sample. The J gene is TRBJ2-7, the V gene TRBV2, with D unclear. Germline V gene lookup returns CDR1 SNHLY and CDR2 FYNNEI. CDR3 length: 16 amino acids. Trimming took 0 bases from V and 2 from J, leaving 14 bases between them. CDR3 sequence reads: CASSEAGSASAYEQYF. The DNA of the CDR3 is TGTGCCAGCAGTGAAGCGGGATCAGCCTCAGCCTACGAGCAGTACTTC.

The V gene is TRBV4-2, the J gene TRBJ2-5; 14 bases line up with TRBD2. After removal of 2 bases from V and 0 bases from J, the junction contained 5 bases not matched to a gene. The V gene's germline CDR1 is LGHNA and CDR2 YNFKEQ. The CDR3 extends over 18 amino acids. CDR3 coding DNA: TGTGCCAGCAGCCAAAGGGGACTAGCGGGGGCCTACCAAGAGACCCAGTACTTC. Translation: CASSQRGLAGAYQETQYF.

The V and J genes are TRBV10-3 and TRBJ1-5, with D uncertain. The V gene's germline CDR1 is ENHRY and CDR2 SYGVKD. This CDR3 is built from 13 residues. Trimming shortened V by 4 bases and J by 4 bases, and 8 bases separated the two germline ends. CDR3: CAISVESNQPQHF. As DNA, the CDR3 is TGTGCCATCAGTGTAGAGTCAAATCAGCCCCAGCATTTT.

The rearrangement links TRBV7-6 to TRBJ2-3; 8 bases align to TRBD1. The germline V gene has CDR1 SGHVS and CDR2 FNYEAQ. The CDR3 totals 17 residues. V lost 3 bases, J lost 3 bases, and 11 bases stayed unmatched. CDR3 nucleotides: TGTGCCAGCAGCTTGGACGACAGGGGAGGACTGACAGATACGCAGTATTTT. It is translated as CASSLDDRGGLTDTQYF.

This clone was detected a few times. The CDR3 region is CASSRLEGGDTQYF. CDR3 nucleotides: TGTGCCAGCAGCCGGCTAGAGGGGGGGGATACGCAGTATTTT. The V and J genes are TRBV14 and TRBJ2-3, with a possible D match to TRBD2 (7 bases). The CDR3 is 14 amino acids. In germline, CDR1 is SGHDN, CDR2 FVKESK. Between the trimmed V and J ends, which lost 4 bases and 6 bases, there was a span of 14 bases.

The sample holds one count of this clone. The CDR3 region is CAGQENQETQYF. DNA of the CDR3: TGTGCCGGACAGGAGAACCAAGAGACCCAGTACTTC. The genes are TRBV2 and TRBJ2-5, with TRBD1 matching over 7 bases. CDR3 size: 12 residues. V dropped 11 bases and J dropped 0; count of bases not matched to a gene: 3. Germline V CDR1 and CDR2: SNHLY, FYNNEI.

CDR3 protein: CASSLRGSGGYYNEQFF. The CDR3 DNA reads as TGTGCCAGCAGCTTACGGGGTAGCGGGGGGTACTACAATGAGCAGTTCTTC. The chain is built from TRBV7-9 and TRBJ2-1; 10 bases agree with TRBD2. Germline V gene data show CDR1 as SEHNR and CDR2 as FQNEAQ (reference sequence). This CDR3 contains 17 residues. V lost 2 bases to trimming and J lost 3 bases; unmatched junction nucleotides: 7.

A few counts support this clone. The chain couples TRBV19 to TRBJ1-1; 7 nucleotides match TRBD1. CDR1 and CDR2 (germline): LNHDA, SQIVND (reference sequence). The CDR3 extends over 14 amino acids. V lost 7 bases to trimming and J lost 4 bases; unmatched junction nucleotides: 9. The CDR3 sequence is CASTDTGVVTEAFF. CDR3 coding DNA: TGTGCCAGTACCGATACAGGGGTGGTCACTGAAGCTTTCTTT.

The chain couples TRBV5-1 to TRBJ1-5, with unresolved D. The germline CDR1 and CDR2 sequences are SGHRS and YFSETQ. V dropped 4 bases and J dropped 3 bases, with 8 bases sitting between them. CDR3 size: 13 residues. CDR3 in amino acids: CASSPDTNQPQHF. The CDR3 nucleotides read TGCGCCAGCAGCCCTGACACCAATCAGCCCCAGCATTTT.

The CDR3 region has the DNA TGTGCCAGCAGTTCCGGCAGGGGGAGAACTACAGATACGCAGTATTTT. As protein: CASSSGRGRTTDTQYF. The rearrangement uses TRBV27 and TRBJ2-3; 7 bases match TRBD1. Losses at the gene ends were 4 bases for V and 3 bases for J; bases not matched to a gene: 10. The CDR3 is made up of 16 amino acids. Germline assignment: CDR1 MNHEY and CDR2 SMNVEV (reference sequence).

This chain joins TRBV29-1 and TRBJ1-6, with 7 bases matching TRBD1. The J segment lost 9 bases and the V segment lost 5 bases, leaving 7 bases of the junction unmatched. Germline-derived CDR1 and CDR2 are SQVTM and ANQGSEA. CDR3 size: 13 residues. For the CDR3, the DNA is TGCAGCGTTCGACAGGGTATGTCTTCACCCCTCCACTTT. It translates to CSVRQGMSSPLHF. Variable domain in full (rest from reference TRBV29-1 and TRBJ1-6): SAVISQKPSRDICQRGTSLTIQCQVDSQVTMMFWYRQQPGQSLTLIATANQGSEATYESGFVIDKFPISRPNLTFSTLTVSNMSPEDSSIYLCSVRQGMSSPLHFGNGTRLTVT.

This clone appeared once. The chain joins TRBV19 to TRBJ1-3; 8 nucleotides agree with TRBD1. The CDR3 sequence is 16 residues long. Germline V gene data show CDR1 as LNHDA and CDR2 as SQIVND (reference sequence). Trimming removed 7 bases from V and 0 bases from J; junction bases left unmatched: 8. CDR3 loop: CASTDGQGGSGNTIYF. CDR3 coding DNA: TGTGCCAGTACCGACGGACAGGGAGGCTCTGGAAACACCATATATTTT. The full variable domain, its missing parts supplied by reference TRBV19 and TRBJ1-3, is DGGITQSPKYLFRKEGQNVTLSCEQNLNHDAMYWYRQDPGQGLRLIYYSQIVNDFQKGDIAEGYSVSREKKESFPLTVTSAQKNPTAFYLCASTDGQGGSGNTIYFGEGSWLTVV.

The chain links TRBV5-4 to TRBJ1-4; possible D gene TRBD1, 5 bases. CDR1 SGHNT and CDR2 YYREEE come from the germline V gene (reference sequence). The CDR3 extends over 14 amino acids. V dropped 5 bases and J dropped 2 bases, with 10 bases sitting between them. The CDR3 region is CASSLGGTNEKLFF. The CDR3 nucleotides read TGTGCCAGCAGTCTGGGGGGGACTAATGAAAAACTGTTTTTT.

The chain links TRBV27 to TRBJ1-1; D possibly corresponds to TRBD1 (6 bases). With 7 bases removed from V and 2 bases from J, the gap between germline ends came to 14 bases. This CDR3 is built from 14 residues. CDR1 is MNHEY, CDR2 SMNVEV, per germline (reference sequence). The CDR3 bases are TGTGCCAGCACCCAGGACAGTCGAAACACTGAAGCTTTCTTT. Its translation is CASTQDSRNTEAFF.

The chain has TRBV7-2 and TRBJ1-3; D remains unclear. Looked up from germline, CDR1 is SGHTA and CDR2 is FQGNSA. The CDR3 is 14 residues long. Between the trimmed V and J ends, which lost 1 base and 7 bases, there was a span of 11 bases. The CDR3 DNA reads as TGTGCCAGCAGCTTAGGGCCGGGAGGGAACACCATATATTTT. It specifies CASSLGPGGNTIYF.

V usage is TRBV5-4 and J usage is TRBJ1-4; D is possibly TRBD1 (5 bases). The CDR3 contains 14 residues. Trimming took 3 bases from V and 1 from J, leaving 7 bases between them. CDR1 and CDR2 (germline): SGHNT, YYREEE (reference sequence). The CDR3 loop is CASSSGGTNEKLFF. CDR3 nucleotides: TGTGCCAGCAGCTCCGGGGGAACTAATGAAAAACTGTTTTTT.

The chain has TRBV4-2 and TRBJ2-3; tentatively, D is TRBD1 (6 bases). The ends were cut back, 6 bases at V and 0 bases at J, with 13 bases in the middle. Germline CDR1 reads LGHNA; CDR2 reads YNFKEQ. This CDR3 spans 15 amino acids. The CDR3 protein is CASRLGGSSTDTQYF. The CDR3 nucleotides read TGTGCCAGCAGGTTAGGGGGTTCAAGCACAGATACGCAGTATTTT.

This clone turned up a few times. This chain links TRBV27 with TRBJ2-1; 7 bases match TRBD1. V trimming: 8 bases; J trimming: 6 bases; junction bases outside the gene matches: 16. Germline V gene data show CDR1 as MNHEY and CDR2 as SMNVEV (reference sequence). The CDR3 contains 16 residues. The CDR3 DNA sequence: TGTGCCAGCTCCCCTGGTTTAGGGACAGCCGGCAATGAGCAGTTCTTC. Protein: CASSPGLGTAGNEQFF.

The rearrangement links TRBV6-1 to TRBJ2-7; either TRBD1 or TRBD2 may supply D (7 bases each). V was trimmed by 3 bases and J by 4 bases, leaving 10 bases between them. The CDR3 has 13 amino acids. Germline V lookup: CDR1 MNHNS, CDR2 SASEGT. The CDR3 here is CASSDRGGYEQYF. CDR3 sequence (DNA): TGTGCCAGCAGTGACAGGGGGGGTTACGAGCAGTACTTC.

The chain combines TRBV28 with TRBJ1-4; a weak D match, TRBD1 (5 bases). Trimming shortened V by 3 bases and J by 7 bases, and 12 bases separated the two germline ends. The germline CDR1 and CDR2 sequences are MDHEN and SYDVKM. The CDR3 consists of 14 residues. The CDR3: CASSLTGEVEKLFF. The CDR3 DNA reads TGTGCCAGCAGTTTGACGGGGGAGGTTGAAAAACTGTTTTTT.

This chain connects TRBV19 to TRBJ2-3, with 8 bases that match TRBD2. This CDR3 region has 15 residues. CDR1 is LNHDA and CDR2 is SQIVND in the germline V gene (reference sequence). The ends lost 3 bases at V and 5 bases at J; junction bases unmatched: 7. The CDR3 DNA reads TGTGCCAGTAGTATTTTCGGGGGGGCGGGAGATACGCAGTATTTT. Encoded protein: CASSIFGGAGDTQYF.

This clone was seen a handful of times. The V gene is TRBV10-3, the J gene TRBJ1-2; 7 bases line up with TRBD1. Germline CDR1 ENHRY, CDR2 SYGVKD. V gave up 2 bases and J gave up 7 bases; unmatched junction bases: 10. There are 15 residues in the CDR3. Here the CDR3 reads CAISERTGVSAGYTF. In nucleotides, the CDR3 is TGTGCCATCAGTGAGAGAACAGGGGTCTCTGCTGGCTACACCTTC.